This T cell receptor (beta chain) emerged from a study of T cells in Graves' hyperthyroidism and ophthalmopathy. The sample holds a few counts of this clonotype. Antigen unknown. The CDR3 sequence is 13 residues long. Trimming removed 0 bases at V and 5 bases at J, with 11 bases between. Germline V gene sequence: CDR1 GTSNPN, CDR2 SVGIG (reference sequence). The investigators amplified TCR beta CDR3 regions from RNA transcripts. Primed by the HTBI set, a first-round RT-PCR was run on the TCR CDR3. TCRdb re-derived calls from the multiplex PCR reads in MiXCR, one entry per CDR3 protein. Of about 200,000 distinct CDR3 sequences detected, about a sixth appear once; the ten largest clones hold roughly 49%. Stable Graves' hyperthyroidism denoted no ophthalmopathy progression over 18 months. Points from the study as a whole: Most thyroid-expanded clonotypes above 0.001 were also found in blood.

What was sequenced was blood. The V gene is TRBV30, the J gene TRBJ2-7; D is ambiguous. This TCR was sampled from a woman aged 45-65 years with Graves' hyperthyroidism. For the CDR3, the DNA is TGTGCCTGGAGTGTCCTCCGGACGAACGAGCAGTACTTC. It is translated as CAWSVLRTNEQYF.